Only a few counts were recorded for the clone carrying this T cell receptor beta chain. Its antigen is currently unknown. The sample belongs to a study of T cells in Graves' hyperthyroidism and ophthalmopathy. On the study more broadly: The blood sample was taken at first diagnosis, before treatment began.

Whole-study findings and limits: Ophthalmopathy and stable hyperthyroidism were separated by a 13 V-J model. Most thyroid clonotypes expanded above 0.001 appeared in blood too.

The V segment lost 4 bases and the J segment 0 bases; nucleotides outside the gene matches: 8. Germline-derived CDR1 and CDR2 are SQVTM and ANQGSEA. The CDR3 sequence is 16 residues long. What was amplified from RNA transcripts were TCR beta CDR3 regions. The TCR CDR3 was amplified in a first-round RT-PCR using the HTBI primer set. TCRdb reprocessed the multiplex PCR reads via MiXCR and lists one record per CDR3 protein. Among about 640,000 distinct CDR3 sequences, about 15% were seen once, and the ten largest hold approximately 12%. This sequence originates from a woman aged 50 to 60 with Graves' ophthalmopathy. The source material was blood. The gene calls are TRBV29-1 and TRBJ2-3; 9 nucleotides line up with TRBD2. The CDR3 DNA follows: TGCAGCGTTGTCAGTGCCGGACTAGCGAGCACAGATACGCAGTATTTT. Translation gives CSVVSAGLASTDTQYF.